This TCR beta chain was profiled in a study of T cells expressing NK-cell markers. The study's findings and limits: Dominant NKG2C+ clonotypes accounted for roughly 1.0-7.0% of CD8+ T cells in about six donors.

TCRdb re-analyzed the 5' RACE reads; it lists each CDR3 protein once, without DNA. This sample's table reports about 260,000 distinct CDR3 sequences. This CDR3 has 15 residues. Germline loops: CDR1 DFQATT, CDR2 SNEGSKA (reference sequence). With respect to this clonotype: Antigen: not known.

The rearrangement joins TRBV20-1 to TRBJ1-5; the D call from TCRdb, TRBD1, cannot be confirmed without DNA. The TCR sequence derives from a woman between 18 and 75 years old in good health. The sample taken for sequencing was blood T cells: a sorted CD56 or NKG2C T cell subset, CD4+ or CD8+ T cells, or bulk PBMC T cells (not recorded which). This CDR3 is CSASGDRGSNQPQHF.